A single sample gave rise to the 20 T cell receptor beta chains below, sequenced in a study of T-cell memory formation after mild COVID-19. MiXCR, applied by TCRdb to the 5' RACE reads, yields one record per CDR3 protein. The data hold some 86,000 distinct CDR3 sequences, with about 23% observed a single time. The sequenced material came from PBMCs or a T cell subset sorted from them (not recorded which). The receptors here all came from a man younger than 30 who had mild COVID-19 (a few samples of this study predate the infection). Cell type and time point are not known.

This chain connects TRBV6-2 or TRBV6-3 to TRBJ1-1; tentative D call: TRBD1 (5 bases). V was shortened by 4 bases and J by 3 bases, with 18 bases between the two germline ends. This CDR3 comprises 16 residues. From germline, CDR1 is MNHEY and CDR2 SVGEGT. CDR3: CASSFPSGAVDTEAFF. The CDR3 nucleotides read TGTGCCAGCAGTTTCCCCTCTGGGGCCGTCGACACTGAAGCTTTCTTT.

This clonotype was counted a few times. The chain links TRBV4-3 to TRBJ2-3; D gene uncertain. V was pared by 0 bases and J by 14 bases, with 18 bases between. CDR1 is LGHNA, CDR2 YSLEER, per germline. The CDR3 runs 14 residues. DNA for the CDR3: TGCGCCAGCAGCCAAGATTCGAAGGTGGTGGGCCTGTATTTT. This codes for CASSQDSKVVGLYF.

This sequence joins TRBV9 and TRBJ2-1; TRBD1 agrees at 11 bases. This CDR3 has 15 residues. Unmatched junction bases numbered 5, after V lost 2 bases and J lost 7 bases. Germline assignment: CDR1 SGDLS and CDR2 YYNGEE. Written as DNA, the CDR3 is TGTGCCAGCAGCGTCGGACAGGGGGCAAAGAATGAGCAGTTCTTC. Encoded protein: CASSVGQGAKNEQFF.

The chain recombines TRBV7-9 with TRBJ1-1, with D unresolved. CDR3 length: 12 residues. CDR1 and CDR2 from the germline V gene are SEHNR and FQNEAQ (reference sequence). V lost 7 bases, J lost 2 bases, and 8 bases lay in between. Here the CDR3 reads CASIGLNTEAFF. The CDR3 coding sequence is TGTGCCAGCATCGGACTAAACACTGAAGCTTTCTTT.

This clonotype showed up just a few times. CDR3 in DNA: TGCAGTGCTAGAGTAGGGAACGAGCAGTACTTC. Amino acids: CSARVGNEQYF. V gene TRBV20-1 combines with J gene TRBJ2-7; no definite D call. The V gene lost 1 base and the J gene lost 5 bases, with 6 bases spanning the gap. This CDR3 has 11 residues. CDR1 is DFQATT, CDR2 SNEGSKA, per germline (reference sequence).

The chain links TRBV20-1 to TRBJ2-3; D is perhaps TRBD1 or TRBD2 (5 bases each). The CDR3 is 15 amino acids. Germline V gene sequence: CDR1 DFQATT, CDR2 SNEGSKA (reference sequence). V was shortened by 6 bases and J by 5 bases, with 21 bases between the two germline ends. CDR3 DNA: TGCAGTGCCCCCTCAGGGTCCCGTGCGGGAGATACGCAGTATTTT. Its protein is CSAPSGSRAGDTQYF.

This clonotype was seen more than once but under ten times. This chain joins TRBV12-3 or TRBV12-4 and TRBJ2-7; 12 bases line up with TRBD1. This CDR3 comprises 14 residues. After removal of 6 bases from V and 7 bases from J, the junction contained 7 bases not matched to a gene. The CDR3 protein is CASSPGQGAGEQYF. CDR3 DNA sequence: TGTGCCAGCAGCCCGGGACAGGGGGCAGGGGAGCAGTACTTC.

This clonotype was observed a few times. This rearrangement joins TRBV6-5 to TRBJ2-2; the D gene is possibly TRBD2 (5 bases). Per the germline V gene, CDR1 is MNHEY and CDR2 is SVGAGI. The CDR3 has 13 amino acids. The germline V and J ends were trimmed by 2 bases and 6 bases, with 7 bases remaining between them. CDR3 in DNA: TGTGCCAGCAGTTACGGGGAGCCCGGGGAGCTGTTTTTT. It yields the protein CASSYGEPGELFF.

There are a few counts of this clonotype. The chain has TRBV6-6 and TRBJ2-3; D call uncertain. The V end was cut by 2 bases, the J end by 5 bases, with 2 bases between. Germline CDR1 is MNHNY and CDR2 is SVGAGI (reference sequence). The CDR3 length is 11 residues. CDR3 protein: CASSYVDTQYF. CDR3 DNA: TGTGCCAGCAGTTACGTAGATACGCAGTATTTT.

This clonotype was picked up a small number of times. The CDR3 loop is CSAEARARYGYTF. The CDR3 DNA is TGCAGTGCGGAGGCGAGGGCTCGATATGGCTACACCTTC. This rearrangement joins TRBV20-1 to TRBJ1-2, with D unresolved. The CDR3 runs to 13 residues. Trimming left V 6 bases short and J 5 bases short, with 16 bases between. Germline V gene data show CDR1 as DFQATT and CDR2 as SNEGSKA (reference sequence).

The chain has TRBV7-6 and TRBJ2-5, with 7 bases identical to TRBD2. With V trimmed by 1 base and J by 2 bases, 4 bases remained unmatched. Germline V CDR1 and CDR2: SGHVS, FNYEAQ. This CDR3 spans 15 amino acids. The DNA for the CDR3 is TGTGCCAGCAGCTTAGTGCCTAGCGGACAAGAGACCCAGTACTTC. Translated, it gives CASSLVPSGQETQYF.

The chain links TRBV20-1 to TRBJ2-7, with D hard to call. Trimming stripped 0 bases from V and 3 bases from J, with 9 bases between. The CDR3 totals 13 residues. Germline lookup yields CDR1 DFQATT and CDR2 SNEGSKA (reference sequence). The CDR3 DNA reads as TGCAGTGCTAGAGAAGGTAGTTACTACGAGCAGTACTTC. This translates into CSAREGSYYEQYF.

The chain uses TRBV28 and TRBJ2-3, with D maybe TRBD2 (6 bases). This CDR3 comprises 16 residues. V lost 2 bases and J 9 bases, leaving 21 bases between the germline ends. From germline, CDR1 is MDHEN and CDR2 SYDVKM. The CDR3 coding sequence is TGTGCCAGCAGTTTAAGGTCTCTGGAGGGAGGTAAAACGCAGTATTTT. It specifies CASSLRSLEGGKTQYF.

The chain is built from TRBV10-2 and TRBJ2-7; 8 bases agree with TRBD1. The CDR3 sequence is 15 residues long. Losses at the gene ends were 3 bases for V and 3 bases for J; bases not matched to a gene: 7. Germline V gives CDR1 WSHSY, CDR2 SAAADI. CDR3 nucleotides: TGCGCCAGCAGTGAAATTCAGGGGGCCAACTACGAGCAGTACTTC. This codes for CASSEIQGANYEQYF.

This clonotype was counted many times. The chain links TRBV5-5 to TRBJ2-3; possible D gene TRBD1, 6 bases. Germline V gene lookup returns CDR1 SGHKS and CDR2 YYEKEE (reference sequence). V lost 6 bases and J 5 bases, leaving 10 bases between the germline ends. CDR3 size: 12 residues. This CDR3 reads CASTPGEDTQYF. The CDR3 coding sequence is TGTGCCAGCACCCCAGGGGAAGATACGCAGTATTTT.

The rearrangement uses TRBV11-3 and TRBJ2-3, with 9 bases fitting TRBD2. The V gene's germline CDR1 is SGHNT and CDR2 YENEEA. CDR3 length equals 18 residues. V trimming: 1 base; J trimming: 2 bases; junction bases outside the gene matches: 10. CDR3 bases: TGTGCCAGCAGCTTAGGAGGTTGGGCGGGGGGGCCCACAGATACGCAGTATTTT. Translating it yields CASSLGGWAGGPTDTQYF.

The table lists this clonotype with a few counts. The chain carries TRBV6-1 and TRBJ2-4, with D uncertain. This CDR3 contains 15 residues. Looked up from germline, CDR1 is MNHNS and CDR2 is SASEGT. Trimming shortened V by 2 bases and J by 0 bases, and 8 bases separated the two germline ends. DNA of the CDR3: TGTGCCAGCAGTGAACCGTGGGGAGCCAAAAACATTCAGTACTTC. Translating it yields CASSEPWGAKNIQYF.

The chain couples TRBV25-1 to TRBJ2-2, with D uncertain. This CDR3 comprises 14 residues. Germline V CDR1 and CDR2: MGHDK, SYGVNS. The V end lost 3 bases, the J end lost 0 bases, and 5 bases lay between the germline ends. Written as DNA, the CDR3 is TGTGCCAGCAGTGACAGGACGAACACCGGGGAGCTGTTTTTT. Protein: CASSDRTNTGELFF.

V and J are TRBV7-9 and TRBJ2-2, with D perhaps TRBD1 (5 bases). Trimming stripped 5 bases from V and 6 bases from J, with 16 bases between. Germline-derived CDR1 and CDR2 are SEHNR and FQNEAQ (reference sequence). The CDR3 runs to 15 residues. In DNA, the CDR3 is TGTGCCAGCAGCCCGTTCGTTTGGGGCTCCGGGGAGCTGTTTTTT. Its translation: CASSPFVWGSGELFF.

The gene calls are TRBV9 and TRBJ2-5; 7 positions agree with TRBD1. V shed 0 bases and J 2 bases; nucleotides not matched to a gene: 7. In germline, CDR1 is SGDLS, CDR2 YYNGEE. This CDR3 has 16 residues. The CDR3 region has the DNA TGTGCCAGCAGCGTAGAACCGGGCAGGGGGCAAGAGACCCAGTACTTC. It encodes CASSVEPGRGQETQYF.